These 10 T cell receptor beta chains came from one sample sequenced in a study of blood T cell repertoires in COVID-19. Repertoires were generated with immunoSEQ multiplex PCR, while TCRdb's copy carries only in-frame clones and drops some. This sample carries tens of thousands of clones, roughly nine tenths of them seen once, and the ten largest clones take 4.5% to 5.5%. The sample consisted of peripheral blood. These receptors all come from a man in his fifties or sixties with COVID-19, enrolled during active disease.

V is TRBV6-5 and J is TRBJ1-2; D remains ambiguous. The CDR3 has 14 amino acids. The V end was cut by 6 bases, the J end by 8 bases, with 19 bases between. Germline V gene data show CDR1 as MNHEY and CDR2 as SVGAGI. The CDR3 region has the DNA TGTGCCAGCAGACGAAATGCGCAACAGTCCGGCTACACCTTC. Translation gives CASRRNAQQSGYTF.

The J gene is TRBJ1-2, the V gene TRBV19; TRBD1 matches 9 bases. The V gene end was trimmed by 6 bases and the J gene end by 7 bases; junction bases not matched to a gene: 6. There are 13 residues in the CDR3. Germline lookup yields CDR1 LNHDA and CDR2 SQIVND (reference sequence). In DNA form, the CDR3 reads TGTGCCAGTAGCTCACAGGGGGCCGTTGGCTACACCTTC. The encoded protein is CASSSQGAVGYTF.

A few counts support this clone. The rearrangement joins TRBV4-1 to TRBJ1-1, with 8 bases fitting TRBD1. The trim removed 0 bases at V and 0 bases at J, leaving 3 bases unmatched. This CDR3 has 16 residues. Per the germline V gene, CDR1 is MGHRA and CDR2 is YSYEKL. The CDR3 DNA follows: TGCGCCAGCAGCCAAGAGGCACAGGGGGTGAACACTGAAGCTTTCTTT. Translating gives CASSQEAQGVNTEAFF.

CDR3 sequence: CASSPTGGYTGELFF. In DNA, the CDR3 is TGTGCCAGCAGCCCAACCGGCGGGTACACCGGGGAGCTGTTTTTT. The rearrangement joins TRBV9 to TRBJ2-2; possibly TRBD2 for D (5 bases). The V gene lost 4 bases and the J gene lost 3 bases, with 13 bases spanning the gap. CDR1 SGDLS and CDR2 YYNGEE come from the germline V gene. The length of the CDR3 is 15 residues.

V and J are TRBV30 and TRBJ2-7; 8 bases map to TRBD1. Trimming cost V 2 bases and J 6 bases; bases outside gene matches: 6. The CDR3 runs 13 residues. The V gene's germline CDR1 is GTSNPN and CDR2 SVGIG (reference sequence). The DNA of the CDR3 is TGTGCCTGGAGTAACCAGGGGGCTGGCGAGCAGTACTTC. Its protein is CAWSNQGAGEQYF.

The chain carries TRBV10-3 and TRBJ1-1; TRBD1 matches 8 bases. Germline trimming cut 5 bases from V and 2 bases from J; bases unmatched to any gene: 10. CDR1 and CDR2 from the germline V gene are ENHRY and SYGVKD. The CDR3 is 16 amino acids. CDR3 nucleotide sequence: TGTGCCATCAGTCAAAGGCCGGGACAGGATAACACTGAAGCTTTCTTT. This translates into CAISQRPGQDNTEAFF.

The rearrangement joins TRBV21-1 to TRBJ1-4; TRBD1 is the table's D call and was not checked against the DNA. TRBV21-1 is classified as a pseudogene. This CDR3 contains 16 residues. CDR3 nucleotides: TGTGCCAGCAGCTTTAAGCAGGGGGCGCACGGTGAAAAACTGTTTTTT. Amino acids: CASSFKQGAHGEKLFF.

The chain links TRBV5-4 to TRBJ1-1; 7 nucleotides line up with TRBD1. The germline CDR1 and CDR2 sequences are SGHNT and YYREEE (reference sequence). CDR3 length: 15 residues. V was clipped by 4 bases and J by 0 bases; unmatched bases: 6. The CDR3 loop is CASSARDRVNTEAFF. The DNA of the CDR3 is TGTGCCAGCAGCGCCCGCGACAGGGTGAACACTGAAGCTTTCTTT.

The rearrangement joins TRBV7-6 to TRBJ2-7, with TRBD1 matching 9 bases. CDR3 length equals 14 residues. Trimming cost V 5 bases and J 2 bases; bases outside gene matches: 4. Germline assignment: CDR1 SGHVS and CDR2 FNYEAQ. The CDR3 coding sequence is TGTGCCAGCAGCCGACGGACAGGGGCCTACGAGCAGTACTTC. Its protein is CASSRRTGAYEQYF.

V usage is TRBV7-3 and J usage is TRBJ1-1; TRBD1 matches at 10 bases. The CDR3 is made up of 14 amino acids. Germline V gene data show CDR1 as SGHTA and CDR2 as FQGTGA. J was trimmed by 5 bases and V by 4 bases; bases with no gene match: 4. CDR3 in amino acids: CASSSTGGETEAFF. The DNA of the CDR3 is TGTGCCAGCAGCTCGACAGGGGGCGAGACTGAAGCTTTCTTT. Looking up the rest from reference TRBV7-3 and TRBJ1-1 gives the full variable domain: GAGVSQTPSNKVTEKGKYVELRCDPISGHTALYWYRQSLGQGPEFLIYFQGTGAADDSGLPNDRFFAVRPEGSVSTLKIQRTERGDSAVYLCASSSTGGETEAFFGQGTRLTVV.